This T cell receptor (beta chain) comes out of a study of T cells in Graves' hyperthyroidism and ophthalmopathy. The overall study: Peripheral blood was collected at initial diagnosis, before any treatment.

Amplification of TCR beta CDR3 regions was performed using RNA transcripts as template. During a first-round RT-PCR of the TCR CDR3, the HTBI primer set was used. A single record per CDR3 protein comes from TCRdb applying MiXCR to the multiplex PCR reads. The table includes more than 550,000 distinct CDR3 sequences, around a sixth detected once. Any symptoms of ophthalmopathy came after the first hyperthyroidism diagnosis, from which the blood sample dates. Germline V gives CDR1 SGHDN, CDR2 FVKESK. Between the trimmed V and J ends, which lost 6 bases and 4 bases, there was a span of 10 bases. This CDR3 is built from 13 residues.

The sequenced sample consisted of blood. The chain employs TRBV14 and TRBJ1-3; maybe TRBD1 (5 bases). This receptor was identified in a woman aged 45 to 65 with Graves' hyperthyroidism that later progressed to Graves' ophthalmopathy. Here the CDR3 reads CASSRDVGNTIYF. CDR3 sequence (DNA): TGTGCCAGCAGTCGGGACGTAGGAAACACCATATATTTT. The full variable domain, with the rest looked up from reference TRBV14 and TRBJ1-3, is EAGVTQFPSHSVIEKGQTVTLRCDPISGHDNLYWYRRVMGKEIKFLLHFVKESKQDESGMPNNRFLAERTGGTYSTLKVQPAELEDSGVYFCASSRDVGNTIYFGEGSWLTVV.